This entry describes one TCR beta chain. Its antigen remains undetermined. It has no much larger one-base neighbor in the sample; base qualities were not kept. This record belongs to a study of blood T cell repertoires in COVID-19 (dated by TCRdb to the early 2020s). About the full investigation: Samples from collaborators originated in the United States, Italy and Spain and spanned both the acute and convalescent phases of COVID-19. Where HLA class I and class II types were available, the types were taken from metadata supplied by the sample provider, not from assay-based typing. Samples came from the ongoing ImmuneRACE study (first 160 participants) plus 1,254 subjects from 6 global collaborators. Deeply sampled blood TCRbeta repertoires from subjects exposed to, actively infected with, or recovered from COVID-19 were included in the dataset. The sample metadata nearly always contained a de-identified subject ID, COVID-19 status, age in years and sex. The prospective study material was composed of cDNA or gDNA derived from T cells, B-cell-depleted T cells, or PBMCs. The repertoires were released in a freely available public database intended as a resource for research on the immune response to SARS-CoV-2. What the research found in general, with its limitations: Clinical and demographic metadata were provided uncurated, with the amount varying by source and participant.

At one collaborating source in Seattle, patients were enrolled during active infection and were followed longitudinally through the course of disease. Whole blood was collected in K2EDTA tubes by collaborating institutions according to the institutions' own protocols. For TCRbeta analysis, collaborators shipped samples in one of three forms: frozen whole blood, isolated PBMCs, or DNA extracted from either of those sample types. CDR1 and CDR2 (KGHSY, FQNENV) derive from the germline V gene. The CDR3 holds 14 amino acids from the cysteine to the phenylalanine. Just CDR3 DNA is preserved here, 42 bases in frame from base 1. Trimming at the junction amounts to 4 bases on V and 4 bases on J, and the germline ends lie 13 bases apart. The immunoSEQ Assay, a bias-controlled multiplex PCR, was used to amplify TCRbeta CDR3 regions from genomic DNA. Processing in the source paper ran as follows. The number of nucleated cells in each sample was estimated from the amplification of reference gene primers within the assay. Sequence reads were collapsed and filtered to measure the absolute abundance of every unique TCRbeta CDR3 rearrangement. For each sample, productive Simpson clonality was calculated by taking the square root of Simpson's diversity index across productive rearrangements. TCRdb obtained this table from immuneACCESS and retained in-frame rearrangements with V and J assigned. These tables miss some clones; where compared with another copy, unresolved V genes account for less than half of the shortfall, and the remainder is unexplained. The D gene and trimming were derived from the DNA, and the V and J assignments and clone size from that table. Counted in this sample were 200,000 to 250,000 clones; about 81% of them appeared once. The ten biggest clones cover 7.5% to 9.5% of the sample.

This clonotype originated in a woman older than 75 with COVID-19, enrolled during active disease. Rearrangement joined TRBV16 to TRBJ1-1; perhaps TRBD1 is the D gene, with 5 bases matching. The sequenced sample was peripheral blood. The CDR3 reads as follows: CASSPMWGGTEAFF. Here is the DNA: TGTGCCAGCAGCCCCATGTGGGGGGGCACTGAAGCTTTCTTT.